The 2 T cell receptor beta chains in this list originate from one sample, sequenced in a study of T and B cells in COVID-19 patients. TRB was amplified from around 230-520 ng of blood genomic DNA. Multiplex PCR with BIOMED2 TRB-A/B primer pools amplified TRB rearrangements. A single record per CDR3 protein comes from TCRdb applying MiXCR to the multiplex PCR reads. Of roughly 8,100 distinct CDR3 sequences in the sample, roughly 31% were seen once. Sample: blood. The receptors originated from a human donor with active COVID-19.

CDR3 nucleotides: TGTGCCAGTAGTAGTAGCGGGGGGGCAAGTGAGCAGTTCTTC. Translating gives CASSSSGGASEQFF. The V gene is TRBV19, the J gene TRBJ2-1, with 11 bases matching TRBD2. Trimming cost V 4 bases and J 9 bases; bases outside gene matches: 5. The CDR3 loop spans 14 amino acids. Germline CDR1 and CDR2: LNHDA and SQIVND (reference sequence).

The chain carries TRBV28 and TRBJ2-1; D might be TRBD1 (5 bases). The V gene lost 3 bases and the J gene lost 6 bases, with 15 bases spanning the gap. The CDR3 runs to 15 residues. Per the germline V gene, CDR1 is MDHEN and CDR2 is SYDVKM. This chain's CDR3 is CASSFGQGRGNEQFF. DNA for the CDR3: TGTGCCAGCAGTTTCGGCCAGGGCAGAGGCAATGAGCAGTTCTTC.